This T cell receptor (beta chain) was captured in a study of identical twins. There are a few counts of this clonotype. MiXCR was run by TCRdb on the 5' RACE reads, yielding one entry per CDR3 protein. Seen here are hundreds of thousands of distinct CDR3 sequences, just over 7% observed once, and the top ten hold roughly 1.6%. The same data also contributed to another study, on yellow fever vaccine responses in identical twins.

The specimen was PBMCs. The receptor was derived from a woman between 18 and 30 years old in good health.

The CDR3 loop reads CATSRSIGGSGNTIYF. The DNA for the CDR3 is TGTGCCACCAGCAGATCCATAGGGGGGTCCGGAAACACCATATATTTT. The rearrangement uses TRBV15 and TRBJ1-3; TRBD1 is a possible D gene (6 bases). Trimming took off 2 bases at V and 4 bases at J, with 15 bases between the two ends. The V gene's germline CDR1 is LNHNV and CDR2 YYDKDF (reference sequence). The CDR3 extends over 16 amino acids.